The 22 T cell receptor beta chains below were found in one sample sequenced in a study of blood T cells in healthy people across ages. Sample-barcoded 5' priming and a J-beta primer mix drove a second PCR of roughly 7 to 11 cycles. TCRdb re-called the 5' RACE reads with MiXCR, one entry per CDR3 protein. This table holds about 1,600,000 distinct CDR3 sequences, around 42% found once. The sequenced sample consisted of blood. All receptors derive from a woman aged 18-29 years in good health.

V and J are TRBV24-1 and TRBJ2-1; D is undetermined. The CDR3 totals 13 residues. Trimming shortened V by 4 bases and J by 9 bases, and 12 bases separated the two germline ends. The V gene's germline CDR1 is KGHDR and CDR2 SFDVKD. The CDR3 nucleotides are TGTGCCACCAGTGAGTCGCTCAACGGTGAGCAGTTCTTC. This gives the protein CATSESLNGEQFF.

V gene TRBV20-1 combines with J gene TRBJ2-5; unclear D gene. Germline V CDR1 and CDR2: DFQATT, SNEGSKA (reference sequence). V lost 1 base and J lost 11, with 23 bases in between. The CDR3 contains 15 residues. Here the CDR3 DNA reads TGCAGTGCTAGAGTAGCCTTAACCAGAAACAATGAGCAGTACTTC. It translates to CSARVALTRNNEQYF.

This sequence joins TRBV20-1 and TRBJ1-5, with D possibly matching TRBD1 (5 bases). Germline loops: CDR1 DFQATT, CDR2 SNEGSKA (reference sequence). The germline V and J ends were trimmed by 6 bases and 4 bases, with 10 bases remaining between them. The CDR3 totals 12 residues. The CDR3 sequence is CSAGAGNQPQHF. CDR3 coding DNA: TGCAGTGCCGGGGCGGGTAATCAGCCCCAGCATTTT.

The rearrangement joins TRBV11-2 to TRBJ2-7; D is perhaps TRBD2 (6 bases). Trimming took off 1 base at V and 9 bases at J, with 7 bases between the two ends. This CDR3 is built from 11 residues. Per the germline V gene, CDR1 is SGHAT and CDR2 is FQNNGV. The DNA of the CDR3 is TGTGCCAGCAGCTTAGGGCGGGGGCAGTACTTC. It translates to CASSLGRGQYF.

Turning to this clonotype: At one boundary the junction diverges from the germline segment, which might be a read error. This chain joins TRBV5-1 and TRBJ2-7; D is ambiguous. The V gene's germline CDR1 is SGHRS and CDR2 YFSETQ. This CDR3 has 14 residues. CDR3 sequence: CASSLESGSYEQYF. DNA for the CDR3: TGTGCCAGCTCCCTAGAGAGTGGTTCCTACGAGCAGTACTTC.

CDR3 nucleotides: TGTGCCAGCAGTTTAACCAGAAGCTCCTACGAGCAGTACTTC. Protein product: CASSLTRSSYEQYF. V and J are TRBV12-3 or TRBV12-4 and TRBJ2-7; D not resolved. V was cut by 2 bases and J by 0 bases, with 8 bases left in between. This CDR3 has 14 amino acids.

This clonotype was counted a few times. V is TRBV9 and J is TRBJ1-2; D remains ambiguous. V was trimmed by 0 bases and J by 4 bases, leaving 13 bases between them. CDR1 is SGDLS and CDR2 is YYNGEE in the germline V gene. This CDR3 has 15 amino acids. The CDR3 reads CASSVGAGGSYGYTF. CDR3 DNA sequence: TGTGCCAGCAGCGTAGGGGCCGGAGGTTCCTATGGCTACACCTTC.

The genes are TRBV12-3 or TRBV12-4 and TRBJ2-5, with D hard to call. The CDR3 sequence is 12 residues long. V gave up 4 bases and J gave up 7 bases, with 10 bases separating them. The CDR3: CASSYGSGTQYF. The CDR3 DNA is TGTGCCAGCAGTTACGGCTCGGGGACCCAGTACTTC.

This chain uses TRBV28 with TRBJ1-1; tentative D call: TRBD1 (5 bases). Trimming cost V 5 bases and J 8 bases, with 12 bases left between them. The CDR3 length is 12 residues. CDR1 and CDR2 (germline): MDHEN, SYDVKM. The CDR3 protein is CASSGTRHEAFF. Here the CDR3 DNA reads TGTGCCAGCAGTGGGACCCGACACGAAGCTTTCTTT.

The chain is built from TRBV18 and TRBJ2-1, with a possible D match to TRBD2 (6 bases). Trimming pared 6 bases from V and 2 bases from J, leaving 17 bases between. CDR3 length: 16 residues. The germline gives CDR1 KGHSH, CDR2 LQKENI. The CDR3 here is CASSPVGGEPYNEQFF. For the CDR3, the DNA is TGTGCCAGCTCCCCAGTGGGCGGGGAGCCCTACAATGAGCAGTTCTTC.

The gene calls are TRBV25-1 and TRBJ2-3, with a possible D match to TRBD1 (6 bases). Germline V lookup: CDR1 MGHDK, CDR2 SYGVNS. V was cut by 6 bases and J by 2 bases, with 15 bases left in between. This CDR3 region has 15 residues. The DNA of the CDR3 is TGTGCCAGCAGAGGCAGACAGGAACTCACAGATACGCAGTATTTT. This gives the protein CASRGRQELTDTQYF. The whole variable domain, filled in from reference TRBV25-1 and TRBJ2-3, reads EADIYQTPRYLVIGTGKKITLECSQTMGHDKMYWYQQDPGMELHLIHYSYGVNSTEKGDLSSESTVSRIRTEHFPLTLESARPSHTSQYLCASRGRQELTDTQYFGPGTRLTVL.

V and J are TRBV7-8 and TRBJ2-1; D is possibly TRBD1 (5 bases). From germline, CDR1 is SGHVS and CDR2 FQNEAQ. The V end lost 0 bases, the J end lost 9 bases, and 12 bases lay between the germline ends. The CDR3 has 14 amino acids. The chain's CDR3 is CASSLAQGMVEQFF. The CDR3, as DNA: TGTGCCAGCAGCTTAGCGCAGGGTATGGTTGAGCAGTTCTTC.

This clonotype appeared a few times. The CDR3 spells CATRSSYNEQYF. The CDR3 nucleotides read TGTGCCACCAGAAGTAGCTACAATGAGCAGTACTTC. The chain links TRBV24-1 to TRBJ2-1; no clear D gene. The DNA end lines up better with TRBJ2-7; the J call may be wrong. Germline V gene data show CDR1 as KGHDR and CDR2 as SFDVKD. The CDR3 contains 12 residues.

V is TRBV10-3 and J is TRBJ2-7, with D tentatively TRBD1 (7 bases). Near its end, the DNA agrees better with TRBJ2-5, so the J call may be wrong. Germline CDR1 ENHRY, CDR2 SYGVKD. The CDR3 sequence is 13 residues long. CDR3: CAISPTGRETQYF. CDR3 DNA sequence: TGTGCCATCAGCCCGACAGGGAGGGAGACCCAGTACTTC.

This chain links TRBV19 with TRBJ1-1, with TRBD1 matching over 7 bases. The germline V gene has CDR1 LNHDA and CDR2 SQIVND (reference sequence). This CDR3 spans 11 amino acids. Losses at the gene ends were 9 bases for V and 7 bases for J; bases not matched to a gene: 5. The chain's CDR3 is CASGDSNEAFF. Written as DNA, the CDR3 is TGTGCCAGCGGGGACAGTAATGAAGCTTTCTTT.

CDR3 nucleotide sequence: TGTGCCAGCAGCTTGCTCGGACTAGCGGGGCGAGAGCAGTTCTTC. Translating it yields CASSLLGLAGREQFF. J is TRBJ2-1 and V is TRBV7-9; 12 nucleotides agree with TRBD2. Germline V CDR1 and CDR2: SEHNR, FQNEAQ (reference sequence). The trim removed 3 bases at V and 10 bases at J, leaving 7 bases unmatched. The CDR3 runs 15 residues.

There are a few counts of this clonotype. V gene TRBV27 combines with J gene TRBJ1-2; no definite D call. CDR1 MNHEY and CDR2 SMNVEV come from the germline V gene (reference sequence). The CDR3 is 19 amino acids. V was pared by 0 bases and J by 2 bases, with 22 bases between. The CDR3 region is CASSLSIFRNASRNYGYTF. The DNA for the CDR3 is TGTGCCAGCAGTTTATCTATCTTTAGGAACGCCAGCAGAAACTATGGCTACACCTTC.

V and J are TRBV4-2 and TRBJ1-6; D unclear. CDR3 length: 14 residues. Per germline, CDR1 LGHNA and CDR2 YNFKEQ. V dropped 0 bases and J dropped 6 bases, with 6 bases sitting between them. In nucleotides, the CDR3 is TGTGCCAGCAGCCAAGATCTGGCTAATTCACCCCTCCACTTT. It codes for CASSQDLANSPLHF.

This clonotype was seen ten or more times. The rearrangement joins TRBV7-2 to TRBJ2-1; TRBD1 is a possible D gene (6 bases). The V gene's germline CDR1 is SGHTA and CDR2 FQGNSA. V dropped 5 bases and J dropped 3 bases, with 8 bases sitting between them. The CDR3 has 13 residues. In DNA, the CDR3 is TGTGCCAGCAGCCGGGACAACTACAATGAGCAGTTCTTC. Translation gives CASSRDNYNEQFF.

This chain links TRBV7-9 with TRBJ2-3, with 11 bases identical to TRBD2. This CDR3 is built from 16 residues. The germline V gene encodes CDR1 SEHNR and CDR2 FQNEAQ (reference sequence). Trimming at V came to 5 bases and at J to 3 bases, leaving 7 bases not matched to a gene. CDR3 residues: CASSVQGLADTDTQYF. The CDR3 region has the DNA TGTGCCAGCAGCGTCCAGGGACTAGCGGATACAGATACGCAGTATTTT.

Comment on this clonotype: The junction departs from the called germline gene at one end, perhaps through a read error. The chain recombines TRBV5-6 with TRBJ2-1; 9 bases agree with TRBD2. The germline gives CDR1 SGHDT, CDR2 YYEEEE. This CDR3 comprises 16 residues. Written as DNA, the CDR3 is TGTGTCAGCAGCTCTCCAACGGCGGGGGGGCGAAATGAGCAGTTCTTC. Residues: CVSSSPTAGGRNEQFF.

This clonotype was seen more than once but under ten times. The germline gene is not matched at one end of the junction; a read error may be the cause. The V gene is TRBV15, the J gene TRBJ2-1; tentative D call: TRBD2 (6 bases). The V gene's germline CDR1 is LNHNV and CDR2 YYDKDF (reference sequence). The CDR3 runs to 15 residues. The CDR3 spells CATSRGRSSYNEQFF. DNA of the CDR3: TGTGCCACCAGTAGAGGGAGGAGCTCCTACAATGAGCAGTTCTTC.